This T cell receptor beta chain stems from a study of cytomegalovirus exposure and HLA in healthy donors. The CDR3 loop spans 16 amino acids. Germline V gene lookup returns CDR1 SGHDN and CDR2 FVKESK. Between the trimmed V and J ends, which lost 0 bases and 8 bases, there was a span of 16 bases. PCR involved 60 Vbeta and 13 Jbeta primers. The table came from immunoSEQ multiplex PCR; TCRdb's copy has only in-frame clones and leaves some out. The sample lists about 190,000 clones; 80% were seen once. The V gene is TRBV14, the J gene TRBJ1-4; D unclear. The sample consisted of PBMCs. This receptor was identified in a man aged 40-49 years in good health and CMV-seropositive. CDR3 sequence (DNA): TGTGCCAGCAGCCAAGATGGAAGGCTCGGAGGGGAAAAACTGTTTTTT. It encodes CASSQDGRLGGEKLFF. Full variable domain (missing parts from reference TRBV14 and TRBJ1-4): EAGVTQFPSHSVIEKGQTVTLRCDPISGHDNLYWYRRVMGKEIKFLLHFVKESKQDESGMPNNRFLAERTGGTYSTLKVQPAELEDSGVYFCASSQDGRLGGEKLFFGSGTQLSVL.